This is a list of T cell receptor beta chains from one sample in a study of siplizumab effects on memory and regulatory T cells. Sequencing was performed with immunoSEQ multiplex PCR; in TCRdb, only in-frame clones are kept and a portion is missing. The table shows around 86,000 clones, with approximately 95% occurring only once. Material for sequencing was non-Treg CD4+ T cells sorted from blood. Receptors were obtained from a human donor in good health. Both conserved end residues are part of each CDR3. Each record gives: J gene, CDR3 length, clone size, D gene, V gene, CDR3 protein, CDR3 DNA. The D gene is left open where the match is weak. Size is omitted from some rows. Given values are once, few, many or a class for expanded clones.

TRBJ1-1,12,-,-,TRBV5-4,CASSTQGTEAFF,TGTGCCAGCAGCACGCAGGGTACTGAAGCTTTCTTT
TRBJ2-2,15,-,-,TRBV19,CASSIVGGATGELFF,TGTGCCAGTAGTATAGTCGGGGGCGCGACCGGGGAGCTGTTTTTT
TRBJ1-1,14,-,-,TRBV5-5,CASSLVGAQGGAFF,TGTGCCAGCAGCTTGGTAGGGGCCCAAGGGGGAGCTTTCTTT
TRBJ2-7,16,-,TRBD1,TRBV7-3,CASSSYTRDRNYEQYF,TGTGCCAGCAGCTCTTACACCCGGGACAGGAACTACGAGCAGTACTTC
TRBJ1-5,14,-,-,TRBV21-1,CASSKSQTNQPQHF,TGTGCCAGCAGCAAAAGTCAAACCAATCAGCCCCAGCATTTT
TRBJ1-2,15,-,TRBD1,TRBV30,CAWSGAGGLNYGYTF,TGTGCCTGGAGCGGGGCAGGGGGCTTGAACTATGGCTACACCTTC
TRBJ1-3,14,once,-,TRBV5-4,CASSPRQGYNTIYF,TGTGCCAGCAGCCCCCGTCAGGGCTACAACACCATATATTTT
TRBJ2-1,12,-,TRBD2,TRBV11-3,CASTPGGNEQFF,TGTGCCAGCACGCCGGGGGGGAATGAGCAGTTCTTC
TRBJ1-3,15,-,-,TRBV6-1,CASSLGQSSGNTIYF,TGTGCCAGCAGTCTCGGACAGAGCTCTGGAAACACCATATATTTT
TRBJ2-6,18,-,-,TRBV9,CASSVSQTVNSGANVLTF,TGTGCCAGCAGCGTATCCCAGACCGTTAACTCTGGGGCCAACGTCCTGACTTTC
TRBJ1-1,11,-,-,TRBV29-1,CSVEDISKAFF,TGCAGCGTTGAGGACATCTCAAAAGCTTTCTTT
TRBJ2-3,16,-,TRBD2,TRBV9,CASSVGGGPSTDTQYF,TGTGCCAGCAGCGTAGGCGGGGGGCCTAGCACAGATACGCAGTATTTT
TRBJ2-1,11,-,-,TRBV2,CASSRGDEQFF,TGTGCCAGCAGCAGGGGGGATGAGCAGTTCTTC
TRBJ2-1,15,-,-,TRBV11-3,CASSPPGSSYNEQFF,TGTGCCAGCAGCCCCCCAGGTAGCTCCTACAATGAGCAGTTCTTC
TRBJ1-3,13,-,TRBD1,TRBV10-3,CAIRTGVGNTIYF,TGTGCCATCAGGACAGGGGTCGGAAACACCATATATTTT
TRBJ2-1,15,-,-,TRBV19,CASSSQAGVYNEQFF,TGTGCCAGTAGTTCCCAGGCGGGCGTGTACAATGAGCAGTTCTTC
TRBJ2-7,14,-,TRBD2,TRBV7-2,CASGIAGGTFEQYF,TGTGCCAGCGGGATAGCGGGAGGGACTTTCGAGCAGTACTTC
TRBJ2-5,15,-,TRBD1,TRBV2,CASNWDRGKGETQYF,TGTGCCAGCAACTGGGACAGGGGAAAGGGGGAGACCCAGTACTTC
TRBJ2-7,15,-,TRBD1,TRBV7-6,CASSLGGTGGYEQYF,TGTGCCAGCAGCTTAGGAGGGACAGGGGGCTACGAGCAGTACTTC
TRBJ1-2,13,-,-,TRBV5-6,CASNVNRVHGYTF,TGTGCCAGCAATGTAAACAGGGTTCATGGCTACACCTTC
TRBJ2-7,14,-,-,TRBV6-5,CASSYSRDQYEQYF,TGTGCCAGCAGTTACTCTCGGGACCAGTACGAGCAGTACTTC
TRBJ2-2,19,-,-,TRBV10-3,CAISLGLGHGPANTGELFF,TGTGCCATCAGTTTAGGTTTAGGGCACGGGCCGGCGAACACCGGGGAGCTGTTTTTT
TRBJ2-3,14,-,TRBD2,TRBV25-1,CASMVAGGTDTQYF,TGTGCCAGCATGGTAGCGGGGGGCACAGATACGCAGTATTTT
TRBJ1-1,16,-,-,TRBV12-1,CASSLGQDQMNTEAFF,TGTGCCAGCAGCTTGGGGCAGGACCAAATGAACACTGAAGCTTTCTTT
TRBJ2-5,17,-,-,TRBV5-1,CASSLAMVAVYQETQYF,TGCGCCAGCAGCTTGGCGATGGTAGCGGTGTACCAAGAGACCCAGTACTTC
TRBJ1-5,13,-,-,TRBV5-4,CASSLGLNQPQHF,TGCGCCAGCAGCTTGGGCCTTAATCAGCCCCAGCATTTT
TRBJ2-5,19,-,TRBD2,TRBV4-1,CASSHPGLAGGPYQETQYF,TGCGCCAGCAGCCATCCGGGACTAGCGGGAGGGCCGTACCAAGAGACCCAGTACTTC
TRBJ1-1,15,-,-,TRBV6-5,CASSYSKWRGDEAFF,TGTGCCAGCAGTTACTCGAAGTGGAGGGGGGATGAAGCTTTCTTT
TRBJ2-7,13,-,-,TRBV19,CASTSTQGPEQYF,TGTGCCAGTACCTCAACACAGGGCCCTGAGCAGTACTTC
TRBJ2-7,14,-,TRBD1,TRBV28,CASSLGQGLPQQYF,TGTGCCAGCAGTTTAGGACAGGGATTGCCTCAGCAGTACTTC
TRBJ1-4,13,once,-,TRBV30,CAWSTQGGEKLFF,TGTGCCTGGAGTACGCAGGGAGGTGAAAAACTGTTTTTT
TRBJ2-3,16,-,TRBD2,TRBV5-1,CASSSLTSGGTDTQYF,TGCGCCAGCAGCTCCCTGACTAGCGGGGGCACAGATACGCAGTATTTT
TRBJ1-1,16,-,-,TRBV9,CASSVSPGTSNTEAFF,TGTGCCAGCAGCGTATCTCCTGGGACATCGAACACTGAAGCTTTCTTT
TRBJ2-7,15,-,TRBD2,TRBV4-1,CASSQATSGFYEQYF,TGCGCCAGCAGCCAAGCGACTAGCGGATTCTACGAGCAGTACTTC
TRBJ2-7,14,-,TRBD1,TRBV5-1,CASSPGQGAYEQYF,TGCGCCAGCAGCCCGGGACAGGGGGCCTACGAGCAGTACTTC
TRBJ2-2,15,-,-,TRBV30,CAWSVLPQEHRGAVF,TGTGCCTGGAGTGTACTACCCCAGGAACACCGGGGAGCTGTTTTT
TRBJ1-2,11,-,-,TRBV29-1,CSVETAYGYTF,TGCAGCGTTGAGACGGCCTATGGCTACACCTTC
TRBJ2-2,16,-,TRBD2,TRBV5-1,CASSLGGTSITGELFF,TGCGCCAGCAGCTTGGGAGGGACTAGTATCACCGGGGAGCTGTTTTTT
TRBJ2-1,14,-,TRBD2,TRBV6-5,CASSPTSGGNEQFF,TGTGCCAGCAGTCCAACTAGCGGGGGAAATGAGCAGTTCTTC
TRBJ2-3,17,-,TRBD2,TRBV29-1,CSVGDLLAGQSTDTQYF,TGCAGCGTTGGCGATCTCCTAGCGGGCCAGTCGACAGATACGCAGTATTTT
TRBJ2-1,11,-,-,TRBV9,CASSVGGEQFF,TGTGCCAGCAGCGTAGGGGGTGAGCAGTTCTTC
TRBJ2-5,15,once,TRBD1,TRBV7-2,CASSFRTGGRETQYF,TGTGCCAGCAGCTTCAGGACAGGGGGTCGAGAGACCCAGTACTTC
TRBJ1-1,14,-,-,TRBV19,CASSIYVGGTEAFF,TGTGCCAGTAGTATTTACGTCGGGGGCACTGAAGCTTTCTTT
TRBJ2-4,14,-,TRBD1,TRBV11-3,CASSWDRMKNIQYF,TGTGCCAGCAGCTGGGACAGGATGAAAAACATTCAGTACTTC